The clone carrying this T cell receptor (beta chain) was counted a few times. What it binds is unknown. These data belong to a study of T cell responses to AZD1222 COVID-19 vaccine. Profiling relied on immunoSEQ multiplex PCR, and the TCRdb table lists in-frame clones only, not all of them. This table holds some 150,000 clones, about 93% found once. Regarding the study as a whole: A rise in Spike-specific TCR breadth and depth followed two AZD1222 doses. Sampling that yielded the repertoires occurred only after the peak T cell response.

The CDR3 length is 15 residues. Trimming removed 5 bases from V and 2 bases from J, with 16 bases in between. Per the germline V gene, CDR1 is SGHTA and CDR2 is FQGNSA. This chain links TRBV7-2 with TRBJ2-7; weak D call: TRBD1 (6 bases). The source is an adult in good health. Sequencing used peripheral blood, obtained on day 0 of AZD1222 vaccination. The CDR3 sequence is CASSEGTHTTYEQYF. The CDR3 DNA follows: TGTGCCAGCAGCGAGGGGACACATACTACCTACGAGCAGTACTTC.